This T cell receptor beta chain was captured by sequencing in a study of cytomegalovirus exposure and HLA in healthy donors. PCR used 60 Vbeta primers and 13 Jbeta primers. Produced via immunoSEQ multiplex PCR; TCRdb's table is partial and in-frame only. The table shows about 90,000 clones, with 62% occurring only once. The CDR3 totals 15 residues. CDR1 is SGHTA, CDR2 FQGNSA, per germline. V gave up 4 bases and J gave up 3 bases, with 12 bases separating them. The chain is built from TRBV7-2 and TRBJ1-4; no definite D call. Sequenced: PBMCs. This receptor was obtained from a woman aged 25-40 years in good health and CMV-seropositive. In DNA, the CDR3 is TGTGCCAGCAGCTACTATCGGGAGGCTAATGAAAAACTGTTTTTT. Amino acids: CASSYYREANEKLFF.